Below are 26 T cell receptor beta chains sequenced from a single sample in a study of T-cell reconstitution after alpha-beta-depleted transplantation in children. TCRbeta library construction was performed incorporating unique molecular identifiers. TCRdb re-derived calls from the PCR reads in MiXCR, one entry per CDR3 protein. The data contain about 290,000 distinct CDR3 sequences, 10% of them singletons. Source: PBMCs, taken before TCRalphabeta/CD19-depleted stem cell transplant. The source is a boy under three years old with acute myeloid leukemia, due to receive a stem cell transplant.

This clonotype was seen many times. CDR3 nucleotides: TGTGCCAGCAGCCCTGGGACAGGTAGCAATCAGCCCCAGCATTTT. Its protein is CASSPGTGSNQPQHF. This chain uses TRBV27 with TRBJ1-5; 8 bases are a match to TRBD1. CDR1 is MNHEY and CDR2 is SMNVEV in the germline V gene (reference sequence). CDR3 length: 15 residues. V lost 6 bases to trimming and J lost 0 bases; unmatched junction nucleotides: 4.

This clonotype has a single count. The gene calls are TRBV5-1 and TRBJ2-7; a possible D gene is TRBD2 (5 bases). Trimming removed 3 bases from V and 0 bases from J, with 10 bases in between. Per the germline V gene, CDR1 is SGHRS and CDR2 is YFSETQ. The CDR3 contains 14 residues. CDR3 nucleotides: TGCGCCAGCAGCTGGGCCGGGATCTCCTACGAGCAGTACTTC. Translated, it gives CASSWAGISYEQYF. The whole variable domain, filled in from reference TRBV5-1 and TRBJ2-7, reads KAGVTQTPRYLIKTRGQQVTLSCSPISGHRSVSWYQQTPGQGLQFLFEYFSETQRNKGNFPGRFSGRQFSNSRSEMNVSTLELGDSALYLCASSWAGISYEQYFGPGTRLTVT.

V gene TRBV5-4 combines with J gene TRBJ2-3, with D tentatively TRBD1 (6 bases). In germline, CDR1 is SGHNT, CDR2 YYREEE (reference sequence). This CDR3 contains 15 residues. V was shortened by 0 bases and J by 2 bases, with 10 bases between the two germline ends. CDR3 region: CASSLAQGTTDTQYF. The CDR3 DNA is TGTGCCAGCAGCTTGGCTCAGGGGACCACAGATACGCAGTATTTT.

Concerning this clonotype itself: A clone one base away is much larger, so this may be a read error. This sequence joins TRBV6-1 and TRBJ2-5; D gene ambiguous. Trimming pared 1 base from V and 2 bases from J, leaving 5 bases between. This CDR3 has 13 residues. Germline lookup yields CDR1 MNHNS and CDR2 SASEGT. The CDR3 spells CASSEVTQETQYF. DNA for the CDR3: TGTGCCAGCAGTGAAGTTACACAAGAGACCCAGTACTTC.

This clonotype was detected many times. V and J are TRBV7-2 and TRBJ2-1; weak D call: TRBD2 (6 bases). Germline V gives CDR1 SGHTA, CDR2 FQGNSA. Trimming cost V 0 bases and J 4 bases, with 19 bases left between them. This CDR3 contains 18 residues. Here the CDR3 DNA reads TGTGCCAGCAGCTTAGCCCCGCGGGGAATTGTTTGGTACAATGAGCAGTTCTTC. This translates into CASSLAPRGIVWYNEQFF.

The CDR3 DNA follows: TGTGCCAGCAGCTCGCCCGGGACTAGCTTATACAATGAGCAGTTCTTC. Translated, it gives CASSSPGTSLYNEQFF. This chain uses TRBV7-2 with TRBJ2-1; 9 bases are shared with TRBD2. Germline CDR1 is SGHTA and CDR2 is FQGNSA. After removal of 4 bases from V and 4 bases from J, the junction contained 8 bases not matched to a gene. This CDR3 has 16 amino acids.

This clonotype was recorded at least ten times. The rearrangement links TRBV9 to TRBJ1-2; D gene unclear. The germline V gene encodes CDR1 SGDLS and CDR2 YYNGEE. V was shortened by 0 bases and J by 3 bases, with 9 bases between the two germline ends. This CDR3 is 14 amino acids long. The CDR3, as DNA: TGTGCCAGCAGCGTAGGTGTCCGGGACTATGGCTACACCTTC. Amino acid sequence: CASSVGVRDYGYTF.

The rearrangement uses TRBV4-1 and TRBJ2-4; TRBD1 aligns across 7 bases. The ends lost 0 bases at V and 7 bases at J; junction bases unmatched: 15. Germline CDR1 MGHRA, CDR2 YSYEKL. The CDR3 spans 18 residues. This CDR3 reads CASSQDPSLEDRVNIQYF. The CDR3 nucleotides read TGCGCCAGCAGCCAAGATCCGAGTCTAGAAGACAGGGTGAACATTCAGTACTTC.

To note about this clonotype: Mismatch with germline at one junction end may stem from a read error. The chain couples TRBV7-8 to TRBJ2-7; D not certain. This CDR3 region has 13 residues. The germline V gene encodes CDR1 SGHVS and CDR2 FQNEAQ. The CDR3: CDSSLSHAYEQYF. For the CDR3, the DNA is TGTGACAGCAGCTTATCACATGCCTACGAGCAGTACTTC.

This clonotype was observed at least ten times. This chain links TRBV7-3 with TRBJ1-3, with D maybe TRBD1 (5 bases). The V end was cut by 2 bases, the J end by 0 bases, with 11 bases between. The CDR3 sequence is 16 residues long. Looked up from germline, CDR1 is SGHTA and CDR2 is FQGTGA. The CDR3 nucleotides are TGTGCCAGCAGCTTAGGGGGATACTACTCTGGAAACACCATATATTTT. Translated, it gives CASSLGGYYSGNTIYF.

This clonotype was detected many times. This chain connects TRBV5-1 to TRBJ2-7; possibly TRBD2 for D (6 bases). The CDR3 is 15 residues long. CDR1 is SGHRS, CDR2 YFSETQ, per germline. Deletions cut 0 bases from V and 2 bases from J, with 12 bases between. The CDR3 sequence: CASSLAWRGAYEQYF. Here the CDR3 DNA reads TGCGCCAGCAGCTTGGCTTGGAGGGGAGCCTACGAGCAGTACTTC.

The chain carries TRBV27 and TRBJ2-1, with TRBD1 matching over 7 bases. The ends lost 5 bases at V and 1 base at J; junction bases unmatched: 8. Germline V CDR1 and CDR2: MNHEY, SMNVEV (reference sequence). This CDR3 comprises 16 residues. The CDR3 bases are TGTGCCAGCAGTCCAGGGACAGTTGCTTCCTACAATGAGCAGTTCTTC. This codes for CASSPGTVASYNEQFF.

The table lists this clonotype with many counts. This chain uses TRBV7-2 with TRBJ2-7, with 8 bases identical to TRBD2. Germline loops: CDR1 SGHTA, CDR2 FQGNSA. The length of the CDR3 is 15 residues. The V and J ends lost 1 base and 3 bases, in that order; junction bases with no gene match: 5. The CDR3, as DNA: TGTGCCAGCAGCTTAGGTGGGACTAGGCGCTACGAGCAGTACTTC. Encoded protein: CASSLGGTRRYEQYF.

The CDR3 loop reads CASSPTSVRPDTQYF. The CDR3 region has the DNA TGTGCCAGCAGCCCTACTAGCGTCCGTCCAGATACGCAGTATTTT. V usage is TRBV7-9 and J usage is TRBJ2-3; TRBD2 matches at 7 bases. CDR1 and CDR2 from the germline V gene are SEHNR and FQNEAQ (reference sequence). The trim removed 5 bases at V and 4 bases at J, leaving 9 bases unmatched. The CDR3 is 15 residues long.

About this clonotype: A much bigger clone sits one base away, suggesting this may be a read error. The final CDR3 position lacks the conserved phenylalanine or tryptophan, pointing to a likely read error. CDR3 in amino acids: CASSLDSASDTQYL. The DNA of the CDR3 is TGTGCCAGCAGCTTAGACTCGGCCTCAGATACGCAGTATCTT. The J gene is TRBJ2-3, the V gene TRBV7-2; the D is unclear. Germline CDR1 SGHTA, CDR2 FQGNSA. Trimming cost V 1 base and J 4 bases, with 9 bases left between them. This CDR3 has 14 residues.

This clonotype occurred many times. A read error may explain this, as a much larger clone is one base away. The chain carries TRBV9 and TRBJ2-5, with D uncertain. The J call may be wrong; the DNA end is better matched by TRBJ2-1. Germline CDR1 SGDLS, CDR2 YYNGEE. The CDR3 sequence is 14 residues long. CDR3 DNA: TGTGCCAGCAGCGTAAGTGGCATTCAAGAGACCCAGTTCTTC. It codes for CASSVSGIQETQFF.

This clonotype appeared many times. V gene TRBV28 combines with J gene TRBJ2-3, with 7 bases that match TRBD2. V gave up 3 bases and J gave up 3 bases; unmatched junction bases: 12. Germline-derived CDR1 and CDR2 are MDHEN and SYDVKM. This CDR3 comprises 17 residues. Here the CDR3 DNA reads TGTGCCAGCAGTTTTTGGGAGGGGCGGGAGAGGACAGATACGCAGTATTTT. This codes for CASSFWEGRERTDTQYF.

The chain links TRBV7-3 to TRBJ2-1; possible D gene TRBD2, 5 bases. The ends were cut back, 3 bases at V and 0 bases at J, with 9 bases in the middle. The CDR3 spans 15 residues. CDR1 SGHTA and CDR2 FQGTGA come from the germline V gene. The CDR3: CASSFDYLSYNEQFF. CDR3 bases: TGTGCCAGCAGCTTTGACTACCTCTCCTACAATGAGCAGTTCTTC.

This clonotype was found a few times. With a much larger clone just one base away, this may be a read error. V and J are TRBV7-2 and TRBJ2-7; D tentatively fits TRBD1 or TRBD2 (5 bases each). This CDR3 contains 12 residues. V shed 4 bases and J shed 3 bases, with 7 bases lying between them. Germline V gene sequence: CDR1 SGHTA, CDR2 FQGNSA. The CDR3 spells CASSWDRYEQYF. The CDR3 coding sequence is TGTGCCAGCAGCTGGGACCGCTACGAGCAGTACTTC.

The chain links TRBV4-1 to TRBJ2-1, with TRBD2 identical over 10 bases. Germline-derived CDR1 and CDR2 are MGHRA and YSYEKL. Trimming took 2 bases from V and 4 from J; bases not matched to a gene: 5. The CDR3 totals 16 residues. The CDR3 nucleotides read TGCGCCAGCAGCCAACTGGGACTAGCGAAATACAATGAGCAGTTCTTC. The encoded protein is CASSQLGLAKYNEQFF.

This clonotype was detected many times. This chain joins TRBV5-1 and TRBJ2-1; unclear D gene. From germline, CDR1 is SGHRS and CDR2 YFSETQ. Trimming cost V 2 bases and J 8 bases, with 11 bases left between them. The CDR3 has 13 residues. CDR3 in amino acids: CASSLWSGYEQFF. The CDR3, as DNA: TGCGCCAGCAGCTTATGGTCTGGGTATGAGCAGTTCTTC.

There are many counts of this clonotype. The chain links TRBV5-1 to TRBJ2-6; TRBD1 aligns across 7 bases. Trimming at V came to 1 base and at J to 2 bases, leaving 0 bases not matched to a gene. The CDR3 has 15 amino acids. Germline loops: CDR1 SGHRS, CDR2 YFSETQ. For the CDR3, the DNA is TGCGCCAGCAGCTTGACAGGGGCTGGGGCCAACGTCCTGACTTTC. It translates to CASSLTGAGANVLTF.

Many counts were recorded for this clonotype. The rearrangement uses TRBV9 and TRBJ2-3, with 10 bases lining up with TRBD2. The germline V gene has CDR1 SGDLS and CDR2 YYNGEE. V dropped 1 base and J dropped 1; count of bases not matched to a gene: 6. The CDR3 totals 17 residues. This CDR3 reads CASSVQAGGPRTDTQYF. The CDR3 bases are TGTGCCAGCAGCGTACAAGCGGGAGGGCCCCGCACAGATACGCAGTATTTT. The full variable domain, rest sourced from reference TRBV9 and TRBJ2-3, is DSGVTQTPKHLITATGQRVTLRCSPRSGDLSVYWYQQSLDQGLQFLIQYYNGEERAKGNILERFSAQQFPDLHSELNLSSLELGDSALYFCASSVQAGGPRTDTQYFGPGTRLTVL.

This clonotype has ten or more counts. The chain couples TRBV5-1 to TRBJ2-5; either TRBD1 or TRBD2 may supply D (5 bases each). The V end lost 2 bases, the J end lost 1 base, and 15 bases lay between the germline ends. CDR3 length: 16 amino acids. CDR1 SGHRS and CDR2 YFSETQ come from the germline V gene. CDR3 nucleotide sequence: TGCGCCAGCAGCTTAACCCCGGGGCTCCGCCAAGAGACCCAGTACTTC. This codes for CASSLTPGLRQETQYF.

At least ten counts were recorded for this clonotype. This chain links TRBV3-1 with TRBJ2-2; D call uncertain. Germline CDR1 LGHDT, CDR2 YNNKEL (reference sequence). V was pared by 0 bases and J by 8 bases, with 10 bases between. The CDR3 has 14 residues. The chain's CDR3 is CASSQDPGRGELFF. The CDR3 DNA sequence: TGTGCCAGCAGCCAAGATCCCGGGCGTGGGGAGCTGTTTTTT. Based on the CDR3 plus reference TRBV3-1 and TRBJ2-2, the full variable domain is DTAVSQTPKYLVTQMGNDKSIKCEQNLGHDTMYWYKQDSKKFLKIMFSYNNKELIINETVPNRFSPKSPDKAHLNLHINSLELGDSAVYFCASSQDPGRGELFFGEGSRLTVL.

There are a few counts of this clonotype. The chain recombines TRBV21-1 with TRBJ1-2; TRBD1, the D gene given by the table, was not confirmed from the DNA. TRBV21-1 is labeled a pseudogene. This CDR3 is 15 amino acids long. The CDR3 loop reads CASSTATGWAYGYTF. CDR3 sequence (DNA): TGTGCCAGCAGCACCGCGACAGGGTGGGCGTATGGCTACACCTTC.